A selection of T cell receptor beta chains follows, all from one sample in a study of cytomegalovirus exposure and HLA in healthy donors. Data came from immunoSEQ multiplex PCR; TCRdb stores just in-frame clones and leaves some out. The sample records about 140,000 clones, 70% to 90% being singletons. Sequencing was carried out using PBMCs. The receptors were sampled from a man in his fifties or sixties in good health and CMV-seronegative. Both conserved end residues are part of each CDR3. The D gene is left open where the match is weak. Part of the rows lack a size; the others show once, few, many or a class for expanded clones.

v_call	d_call	clone_size	j_call	cdr3_aa	cdr3_nt
TRBV7-7	-	-	TRBJ2-7	CASSLGNYGSYEQYF	TGTGCTAGCAGCTTAGGCAACTACGGCTCCTACGAGCAGTACTTC
TRBV5-4	-	few	TRBJ2-7	CASSLAGTLIEQYF	TGTGCCAGCAGCCTAGCCGGGACATTAATCGAGCAGTACTTC
TRBV6-1	TRBD2	once	TRBJ2-1	CATRGAGGLNEQFF	TGTGCCACACGGGGGGCGGGGGGGCTGAATGAGCAGTTCTTC
TRBV4-1	-	few	TRBJ2-6	CASSLDRLNGANVLTF	TGCGCCAGCAGCCTGGACAGATTGAATGGGGCCAACGTCCTGACTTTC
TRBV7-9	-	-	TRBJ2-5	CASSLVGGRETQYF	TGTGCCAGCAGCTTAGTCGGGGGGCGAGAGACCCAGTACTTC
TRBV6-5	TRBD2	few	TRBJ2-1	CASSWGLAGSGEQFF	TGTGCCAGCAGTTGGGGACTAGCGGGATCGGGTGAGCAGTTCTTC
TRBV29-1	-	-	TRBJ1-2	CSVVGRGDYGYTF	TGCAGCGTTGTCGGCAGGGGCGACTATGGCTACACCTTC
TRBV6-1	TRBD1	few	TRBJ1-5	CASREGQLNQPQHF	TGTGCCAGCAGAGAGGGACAGTTAAACCAGCCCCAGCATTTT
TRBV30	TRBD2	-	TRBJ2-7	CASTGLAGTYEQYF	TGTGCCTCTACCGGACTAGCGGGGACCTACGAGCAGTACTTC
TRBV5-1	TRBD2	-	TRBJ2-7	CASSSGTSGIYEQYF	TGCGCCAGCAGCTCCGGGACTAGCGGGATATACGAGCAGTACTTC
TRBV27	-	few	TRBJ2-1	CASSLPSLVNEQFF	TGTGCCAGCAGTTTACCCTCTCTAGTGAATGAGCAGTTCTTC
TRBV19	TRBD1	once	TRBJ1-2	CASSISIWTGVNGYTF	TGTGCCAGTAGTATTAGTATCTGGACAGGGGTAAATGGCTACACCTTC
TRBV28	-	-	TRBJ1-2	CASRRTGGQGYGYTF	TGTGCCAGCAGACGGACGGGGGGCCAGGGCTATGGCTACACCTTC
TRBV19	TRBD1	-	TRBJ1-3	CASSISPGQGGSRSGNTIYF	TGTGCCAGTAGTATATCCCCGGGACAGGGGGGATCTAGGTCTGGAAACACCATATATTTT
TRBV27	-	few	TRBJ2-1	CASRLYQQAEQFF	TGTGCCAGCAGGTTGTACCAACAGGCTGAGCAGTTCTTC
TRBV6-1	-	-	TRBJ2-7	CASSAGQTYEQYF	TGTGCCAGCAGCGCAGGACAGACCTACGAGCAGTACTTC
TRBV2	TRBD1	-	TRBJ1-1	CASRIDRENTEAFF	TGTGCCAGCAGAATCGACAGGGAGAACACTGAAGCTTTCTTT
TRBV5-5	TRBD1	-	TRBJ2-2	CASSQPPDRALSAGELFF	TGTGCCAGCAGCCAGCCCCCCGACAGGGCTCTATCCGCCGGGGAGCTGTTTTTT
TRBV5-1	TRBD2	-	TRBJ2-3	CASSLAGGPPDTQYF	TGCGCCAGCAGCTTGGCGGGGGGGCCTCCAGATACGCAGTATTTT
TRBV5-1	TRBD1	-	TRBJ2-6	CASSSRQGSGANVLTF	TGCGCCAGCAGCTCCCGACAGGGATCTGGGGCCAACGTCCTGACTTTC
TRBV5-1	-	-	TRBJ2-3	CASRVQGTGATDTQYF	TGCGCCAGCAGAGTACAGGGCACCGGGGCCACAGATACGCAGTATTTT
TRBV10-2	-	-	TRBJ2-1	CASRAGFAEQFF	TGCGCCAGCAGGGCAGGGTTCGCTGAGCAGTTCTTC
TRBV14	-	-	TRBJ2-3	CASSQPSTDTQYF	TGTGCCAGCAGCCAACCGAGCACAGATACGCAGTATTTT
TRBV2	-	-	TRBJ1-5	CAAAGNSNQPQHF	TGTGCCGCGGCAGGGAATAGCAATCAGCCCCAGCATTTT
TRBV4-1	-	-	TRBJ2-7	CASSHGDKTYEQYF	TGCGCCAGCAGCCATGGGGACAAGACCTACGAGCAGTACTTC
TRBV2	-	-	TRBJ1-5	CASSATADSNQPQHF	TGTGCCAGCAGTGCGACAGCCGATAGCAATCAGCCCCAGCATTTT
TRBV5-1	-	-	TRBJ2-3	CASSRGTDTQYF	TGCGCCAGCAGTCGGGGCACAGATACGCAGTATTTT